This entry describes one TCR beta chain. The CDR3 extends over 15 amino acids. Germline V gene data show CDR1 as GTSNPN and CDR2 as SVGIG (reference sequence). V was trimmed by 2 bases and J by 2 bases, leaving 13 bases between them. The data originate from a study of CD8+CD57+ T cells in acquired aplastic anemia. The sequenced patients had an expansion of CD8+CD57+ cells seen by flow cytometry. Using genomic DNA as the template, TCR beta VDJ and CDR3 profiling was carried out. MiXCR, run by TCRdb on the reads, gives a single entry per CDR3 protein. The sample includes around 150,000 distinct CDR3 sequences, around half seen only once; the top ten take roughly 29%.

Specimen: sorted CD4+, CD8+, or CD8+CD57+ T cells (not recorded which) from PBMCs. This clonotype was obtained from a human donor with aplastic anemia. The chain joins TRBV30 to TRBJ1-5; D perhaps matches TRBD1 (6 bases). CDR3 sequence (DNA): TGTGCCTGGAGTACAGGGCCTTGGGGCAATCAGCCCCAGCATTTT. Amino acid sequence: CAWSTGPWGNQPQHF.